Following are 9 T cell receptor beta chains from one sample sequenced in a study of cytomegalovirus exposure and HLA in healthy donors. 13 Jbeta primers and 60 Vbeta primers were used for the PCR. Sequencing used immunoSEQ multiplex PCR; TCRdb keeps in-frame clones, though not all of them. The sample lists approximately 120,000 clones, about 73% occurring once. Source material: PBMCs. The receptors stem from a woman in her forties or fifties in good health and CMV-seropositive.

The CDR3 sequence is CASSDISSDTQYF. The DNA for the CDR3 is TGTGCCAGCAGTGACATTAGTTCAGATACGCAGTATTTT. The V gene is TRBV6-4, the J gene TRBJ2-3; D is unclear. This CDR3 contains 13 residues. Germline V gene data show CDR1 as MRHNA and CDR2 as SNTAGT. V was shortened by 2 bases and J by 4 bases, with 7 bases between the two germline ends.

J is TRBJ1-2 and V is TRBV9; D is unclear. Looked up from germline, CDR1 is SGDLS and CDR2 is YYNGEE. The CDR3 extends over 14 amino acids. Trimming pared 5 bases from V and 1 base from J, leaving 12 bases between. CDR3 loop: CASSSRELNYGYTF. The CDR3 bases are TGTGCCAGCAGTTCCCGGGAACTTAACTATGGCTACACCTTC.

The chain uses TRBV7-8 and TRBJ2-1; TRBD2 matches 9 bases. J gave up 9 bases and V 4 bases, and 13 bases lay outside the gene matches. This CDR3 has 16 residues. Germline V gene lookup returns CDR1 SGHVS and CDR2 FQNEAQ. The DNA of the CDR3 is TGTGCCAGCAGCTACCTTTTTGGCGGGGGGGCCCTTGAGCAGTTCTTC. Translation: CASSYLFGGGALEQFF. The variable domain in full, completed from reference TRBV7-8 and TRBJ2-1, reads GAGVSQSPRYKVAKRGQDVALRCDPISGHVSLFWYQQALGQGPEFLTYFQNEAQLDKSGLPSDRFFAERPEGSVSTLKIQRTQQEDSAVYLCASSYLFGGGALEQFFGPGTRLTVL.

The V and J genes are TRBV7-6 and TRBJ2-5; 7 nucleotides align to TRBD2. This CDR3 has 15 amino acids. V lost 0 bases, J lost 3 bases, and 4 bases stayed unmatched. Germline CDR1 is SGHVS and CDR2 is FNYEAQ. The CDR3 bases are TGTGCCAGCAGCTTAGCGGGGACTACCAAAGAGACCCAGTACTTC. Translation gives CASSLAGTTKETQYF.

The CDR3 region has the DNA TGTGCCAGCAGCCCGGGACAGAGCACAGATACGCAGTATTTT. Encoded protein: CASSPGQSTDTQYF. This rearrangement joins TRBV6-5 to TRBJ2-3; 7 bases are a match to TRBD1. In germline, CDR1 is MNHEY, CDR2 SVGAGI. The CDR3 length is 14 residues. Trimming took 6 bases from V and 0 from J; bases not matched to a gene: 3.

The chain has TRBV28 and TRBJ2-7, with 7 bases that match TRBD1. CDR3 length: 18 residues. Germline V gene data show CDR1 as MDHEN and CDR2 as SYDVKM. The J segment lost 4 bases and the V segment lost 2 bases, leaving 17 bases of the junction unmatched. CDR3 nucleotides: TGTGCCAGCAGTTTAACCGGTTTCGTTGCGAGACAGGGTTACGAGCAGTACTTC. Amino acid sequence: CASSLTGFVARQGYEQYF.

The rearrangement uses TRBV18 and TRBJ1-3; D is possibly TRBD1 (5 bases). The germline gives CDR1 KGHSH, CDR2 LQKENI. Trimming pared 4 bases from V and 0 bases from J, leaving 10 bases between. The CDR3 totals 15 residues. The CDR3 region is CASSHLTGSGNTIYF. Here the CDR3 DNA reads TGTGCCAGCTCACACCTTACAGGCTCTGGAAACACCATATATTTT.

This chain links TRBV10-3 with TRBJ2-7; 7 positions match TRBD2. Losses at the gene ends were 3 bases for V and 7 bases for J; bases not matched to a gene: 12. There are 15 residues in the CDR3. CDR1 is ENHRY, CDR2 SYGVKD, per germline. The CDR3 DNA is TGTGCCATCAGTGAAAGGAGCGGGGACTCTGTAGAGCAGTACTTC. Translating it yields CAISERSGDSVEQYF.

The chain links TRBV5-1 to TRBJ2-2; 11 nucleotides line up with TRBD2. Germline trimming cut 1 base from V and 4 bases from J; bases unmatched to any gene: 6. CDR1 and CDR2 from the germline V gene are SGHRS and YFSETQ. The CDR3 is 17 amino acids. CDR3 loop: CASSLLAGGPSTGELFF. In nucleotides, the CDR3 is TGCGCCAGCAGCTTGTTAGCGGGGGGGCCGAGCACCGGGGAGCTGTTTTTT.